Many counts were recorded for the clone carrying this T cell receptor (beta chain). Its antigen remains unknown. This sample was taken from a study of early T cells in non-severe SARS-CoV-2 infection. Whole-study context: Bulk RNA isolated from unsorted whole blood underwent sequencing; chains were not paired. Study outcomes and limitations: VDJdb matching favored anti-spike CD8 responses, missing private and CD4 specificities.

Attachment of unique molecular identifiers to individual cDNA molecules was performed. From the 5' RACE reads, TCRdb called clonotypes with MiXCR, one entry per CDR3 protein. This sample has 65,000 to 85,000 distinct CDR3 sequences, with around 10% found just once. Germline loops: CDR1 MDHEN, CDR2 SYDVKM. V was cut by 6 bases and J by 2 bases, with 12 bases left in between. The CDR3 loop spans 14 amino acids. The sequence was obtained from an adult who was a healthcare worker with PCR-confirmed SARS-CoV-2 infection or an uninfected control (not recorded which). V and J are TRBV28 and TRBJ2-3; possibly TRBD2 for D (5 bases). Sequencing was carried out using whole blood. CDR3 DNA sequence: TGTGCCAGCAGCCCCACGGGGATCACAGATACGCAGTATTTT. Translated, it gives CASSPTGITDTQYF. Supplemented by reference TRBV28 and TRBJ2-3, the full variable domain reads DVKVTQSSRYLVKRTGEKVFLECVQDMDHENMFWYRQDPGLGLRLIYFSYDVKMKEKGDIPEGYSVSREKKERFSLILESASTNQTSMYLCASSPTGITDTQYFGPGTRLTVL.